A selection of T cell receptor beta chains follows, all from one sample in a study of blood T cell repertoires in COVID-19. Clones were sequenced by immunoSEQ multiplex PCR, and TCRdb holds only the in-frame ones, with some missing. The data contain more than 85,000 clones, 65% to 90% of them singletons. Material: PBMCs or T cells enriched from blood (not recorded which). These receptors were collected from a woman aged 45-65 years who had recovered from COVID-19. Both conserved end residues are part of each CDR3. A D gene is named only where the DNA matches it firmly.

TRBD2	TRBV11-3	TRBJ2-3	TGTGCCAGCAGCCCCGGACTAGCGGGGGATCCCCCCACAGATACGCAGTATTTT	CASSPGLAGDPPTDTQYF
TRBD2	TRBV9	TRBJ2-7	TGTGCCAGCCTGAGCGGGAGTCCGCCCTACGAGCAGTACTTC	CASLSGSPPYEQYF
-	TRBV7-9	TRBJ2-5	TGTGCCAGCAGCTTAGCGGAGGGGAGTCAAGAGACCCAGTACTTC	CASSLAEGSQETQYF
TRBD2	TRBV10-1	TRBJ2-3	TGCGCCAGCAGTGAGGGGCAGGGACTAGCGGGGGCCCCGCGAACGCAGTATTTT	CASSEGQGLAGAPRTQYF
TRBD1	TRBV2	TRBJ1-5	TGTGCCAGCCGCTCGGGACAGCCGGATCAGCCCCAGCATTTT	CASRSGQPDQPQHF
-	TRBV6-1	TRBJ2-1	TGTGCCAGCAGTGAAAAGGGGGTTGTTGAGCAGTTCTTC	CASSEKGVVEQFF
TRBD2	TRBV11-2	TRBJ2-3	TGTGCCAGCAGTTCCGGACTAGCGGGAGGGGATACGCAGTATTTT	CASSSGLAGGDTQYF
TRBD1	TRBV14	TRBJ2-3	TGTGCCAGCAGCGACCGGGACAGGGCGCGGGATACGCAGTATTTT	CASSDRDRARDTQYF
TRBD2	TRBV13	TRBJ2-7	TGTGCCAGCAGCTTAGAAGGACTAGCGGGGGGGCGCGAGCAGTACTTC	CASSLEGLAGGREQYF
-	TRBV7-2	TRBJ2-7	TGTGCCAGCAGCGCACTCCACTGGGCGGGGACCTACGAGCAGTACTTC	CASSALHWAGTYEQYF
TRBD2	TRBV7-9	TRBJ2-1	TGTGCCAGCAGCTCTGGACTAGCGGGGAACAATGAGCAGTTCTTC	CASSSGLAGNNEQFF
-	TRBV19	TRBJ2-5	TGTGCCAGTAGTACGACTAGTTTCGAGACCCAGTACTTC	CASSTTSFETQYF
-	TRBV19	TRBJ1-6	TGTGCCAGTAGTGCCAACACCGCCTATAATTCACCCCTCCACTTT	CASSANTAYNSPLHF
-	TRBV10-3	TRBJ2-2	TGTGCCACCAAAGACAGTGGGAACACCGGGGAGCTGTTTTTT	CATKDSGNTGELFF